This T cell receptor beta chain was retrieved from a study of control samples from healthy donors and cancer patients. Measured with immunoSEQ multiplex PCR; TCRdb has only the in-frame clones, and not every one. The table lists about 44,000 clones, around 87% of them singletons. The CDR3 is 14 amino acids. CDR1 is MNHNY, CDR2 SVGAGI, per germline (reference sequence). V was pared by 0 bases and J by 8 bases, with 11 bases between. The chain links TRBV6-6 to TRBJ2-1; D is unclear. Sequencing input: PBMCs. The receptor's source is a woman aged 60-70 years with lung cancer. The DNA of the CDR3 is TGTGCCAGCAGTTACTCGATCCGGACGGATGAGCAGTTCTTC. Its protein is CASSYSIRTDEQFF.